Following are 22 T cell receptor beta chains from one sample sequenced in a study of blood T cell repertoires in COVID-19. The assay was immunoSEQ multiplex PCR, and TCRdb's table has in-frame clones only and misses some. The repertoire holds 250,000 to 350,000 clones, with about nine tenths as singletons. Sequenced material: PBMCs or T cells enriched from blood (not recorded which). These TCRs come from a woman aged 30 to 39 who had recovered from COVID-19.

This chain uses TRBV6-5 with TRBJ1-4, with 10 bases fitting TRBD1. This CDR3 is built from 16 residues. V shed 2 bases and J 8 bases; nucleotides not matched to a gene: 8. CDR1 and CDR2 (germline): MNHEY, SVGAGI. The CDR3 loop is CASSYRGDRGREKLFF. The CDR3 DNA follows: TGTGCCAGCAGTTACCGCGGGGACAGGGGTCGAGAAAAACTGTTTTTT.

This chain uses TRBV30 with TRBJ2-1, with 13 bases lining up with TRBD2. Germline V gene data show CDR1 as GTSNPN and CDR2 as SVGIG (reference sequence). The CDR3 sequence is 14 residues long. V gave up 6 bases and J gave up 7 bases; unmatched junction bases: 6. CDR3 loop: CACHPGLAGNEQFF. In DNA, the CDR3 is TGTGCCTGCCATCCGGGACTAGCGGGAAATGAGCAGTTCTTC.

This rearrangement joins TRBV24-1 to TRBJ2-7; possibly TRBD1 for D (6 bases). CDR3 length: 15 amino acids. V was trimmed by 4 bases and J by 0 bases, leaving 12 bases between them. Germline V lookup: CDR1 KGHDR, CDR2 SFDVKD. Here the CDR3 DNA reads TGTGCCACCAGTGACCCTGGGACAAACTCCTACGAGCAGTACTTC. Protein product: CATSDPGTNSYEQYF.

The J gene is TRBJ2-7, the V gene TRBV29-1; D is possibly TRBD1 (6 bases). The CDR3 spans 11 residues. The germline gives CDR1 SQVTM, CDR2 ANQGSEA. The V end was cut by 4 bases, the J end by 5 bases, with 9 bases between. The CDR3 here is CSVVRGDEQYF. As DNA, the CDR3 is TGCAGCGTTGTCAGGGGAGACGAGCAGTACTTC.

The chain employs TRBV9 and TRBJ1-1, with D possibly matching TRBD1 (5 bases). Germline lookup yields CDR1 SGDLS and CDR2 YYNGEE. Trimming took off 4 bases at V and 12 bases at J, with 19 bases between the two ends. The CDR3 contains 13 residues. The CDR3 bases are TGTGCCAGCAGCCAGGGCCGAGGTGTTATTCCTTTCTTT. It specifies CASSQGRGVIPFF.

The chain couples TRBV11-2 to TRBJ2-7; 10 bases are shared with TRBD2. The germline gives CDR1 SGHAT, CDR2 FQNNGV. The CDR3 consists of 17 residues. With V trimmed by 3 bases and J by 6 bases, 14 bases remained unmatched. This CDR3 is CASSFGLAGGPGSEQYF. CDR3 sequence (DNA): TGTGCCAGCAGCTTTGGTTTAGCGGGAGGCCCTGGGAGCGAGCAGTACTTC.

In DNA, the CDR3 is TGTGCCAACTGCTTGGCACTACAAGAGACCCAGTACTTC. Translated, it gives CANCLALQETQYF. The chain employs TRBV21-1 and TRBJ2-5; TRBD2, as called in the table, went unchecked against the DNA. TRBV21-1 is tagged as a pseudogene. The CDR3 is 13 residues long.

This clone is a singleton in its sample. The chain joins TRBV7-3 to TRBJ2-1; TRBD1 is a possible D gene (6 bases). The CDR3 sequence is 16 residues long. V was clipped by 2 bases and J by 2 bases, with 13 bases between them. Germline V gene data show CDR1 as SGHTA and CDR2 as FQGTGA. CDR3 region: CASSLGGVGAYNEQFF. The CDR3 DNA reads TGTGCCAGCAGCTTAGGGGGCGTAGGCGCCTACAATGAGCAGTTCTTC.

The chain recombines TRBV6-4 with TRBJ2-3; 9 nucleotides agree with TRBD1. The CDR3 length is 16 residues. CDR1 and CDR2 from the germline V gene are MRHNA and SNTAGT. The V segment lost 3 bases and the J segment 6 bases; nucleotides outside the gene matches: 10. CDR3 loop: CASSERQGGVLDTQYF. The CDR3, as DNA: TGTGCCAGCAGTGAAAGACAGGGGGGCGTCCTCGATACGCAGTATTTT.

Within the sample, this clone is medium-sized (0.01 to 0.1%). This chain joins TRBV7-2 and TRBJ2-1, with 11 bases matching TRBD2. Trimming took 1 base from V and 7 from J; bases not matched to a gene: 3. Germline-derived CDR1 and CDR2 are SGHTA and FQGNSA. The CDR3 totals 15 residues. The CDR3: CASSLGSGGANEQFF. CDR3 nucleotides: TGTGCCAGCAGCTTAGGTAGCGGGGGGGCGAATGAGCAGTTCTTC.

In this sample, this clone turned up once. This sequence joins TRBV28 and TRBJ2-5; 7 nucleotides agree with TRBD1. CDR1 and CDR2 from the germline V gene are MDHEN and SYDVKM. This CDR3 is built from 16 residues. Trimming cost V 7 bases and J 0 bases; bases outside gene matches: 11. CDR3 DNA sequence: TGTGCCAGCATGCCTTCAGGGGGAGTCTACCAAGAGACCCAGTACTTC. Translated, it gives CASMPSGGVYQETQYF.

The chain joins TRBV18 to TRBJ2-1, with 7 positions matching TRBD2. The CDR3 runs to 16 residues. The trim removed 6 bases at V and 6 bases at J, leaving 14 bases unmatched. CDR1 is KGHSH, CDR2 LQKENI, per germline. CDR3 amino acids: CASSQIRLGRSNEQFF. In nucleotides, the CDR3 is TGTGCCAGCTCCCAAATAAGGCTCGGGAGGAGCAATGAGCAGTTCTTC.

The chain is built from TRBV18 and TRBJ2-7; 9 positions match TRBD1. Germline-derived CDR1 and CDR2 are KGHSH and LQKENI. The CDR3 is made up of 15 amino acids. After removal of 4 bases from V and 2 bases from J, the junction contained 6 bases not matched to a gene. CDR3 region: CASSLSNRGPYEQYF. CDR3 coding DNA: TGTGCCAGCTCACTCTCGAACAGGGGGCCCTACGAGCAGTACTTC. The variable domain in full, completed from reference TRBV18 and TRBJ2-7, reads NAGVMQNPRHLVRRRGQEARLRCSPMKGHSHVYWYRQLPEEGLKFMVYLQKENIIDESGMPKERFSAEFPKEGPSILRIQQVVRGDSAAYFCASSLSNRGPYEQYFGPGTRLTVT.

The chain employs TRBV7-9 and TRBJ1-6; D uncertain. Germline V gene lookup returns CDR1 SEHNR and CDR2 FQNEAQ (reference sequence). The CDR3 covers 14 residues. V lost 2 bases to trimming and J lost 6 bases, with 8 bases between them. CDR3 loop: CASSLPASNSPLHF. CDR3 DNA sequence: TGTGCCAGCAGCTTACCCGCCAGTAATTCACCCCTCCACTTT.

This rearrangement joins TRBV5-5 to TRBJ2-3; D is undetermined. CDR3 size: 13 residues. V lost 2 bases to trimming and J lost 0 bases, with 4 bases between them. CDR1 and CDR2 from the germline V gene are SGHKS and YYEKEE (reference sequence). The CDR3 nucleotides read TGTGCCAGCAGCTTTCAGAGCACAGATACGCAGTATTTT. It translates to CASSFQSTDTQYF.

The genes are TRBV4-2 and TRBJ2-7; 8 positions agree with TRBD1. The trim removed 1 base at V and 2 bases at J, leaving 1 base unmatched. The CDR3 totals 14 residues. CDR1 and CDR2 (germline): LGHNA, YNFKEQ. The CDR3 coding sequence is TGTGCCAGCAGCCAAGGGGACAGGACCTACGAGCAGTACTTC. Its translation is CASSQGDRTYEQYF.

The chain has TRBV7-9 and TRBJ1-2, with TRBD1 matching 8 bases. This CDR3 is built from 15 residues. The V gene end was trimmed by 1 base and the J gene end by 3 bases; junction bases not matched to a gene: 4. The germline gives CDR1 SEHNR, CDR2 FQNEAQ (reference sequence). The chain's CDR3 is CASSLVRGRDYGYTF. The CDR3 DNA sequence: TGTGCCAGCAGCTTAGTCAGGGGGCGAGACTATGGCTACACCTTC.

This clone was picked up a small number of times. The rearrangement links TRBV6-2 or TRBV6-3 to TRBJ1-2; D is uncertain. V shed 5 bases and J shed 0 bases, with 10 bases lying between them. There are 14 residues in the CDR3. CDR1 MNHEY and CDR2 SVGEGT come from the germline V gene. Here the CDR3 reads CASSRGLANYGYTF. CDR3 sequence (DNA): TGTGCCAGCAGTCGAGGGCTCGCTAACTATGGCTACACCTTC.

The rearrangement links TRBV28 to TRBJ2-2; 10 bases line up with TRBD2. CDR1 MDHEN and CDR2 SYDVKM come from the germline V gene. V shed 8 bases and J 5 bases; nucleotides not matched to a gene: 11. This CDR3 contains 16 residues. The CDR3 DNA sequence: TGTGCCAGCGCTAGTCTAGCGGGAGTACGGACCGGGGAGCTGTTTTTT. Its protein product is CASASLAGVRTGELFF. Combining the CDR3 with reference TRBV28 and TRBJ2-2 gives the whole variable domain DVKVTQSSRYLVKRTGEKVFLECVQDMDHENMFWYRQDPGLGLRLIYFSYDVKMKEKGDIPEGYSVSREKKERFSLILESASTNQTSMYLCASASLAGVRTGELFFGEGSRLTVL.

This clone was counted a single time. The genes are TRBV18 and TRBJ2-2, with TRBD2 matching 12 bases. This CDR3 is built from 16 residues. V was pared by 4 bases and J by 6 bases, with 6 bases of the junction left unmatched. Germline V gene data show CDR1 as KGHSH and CDR2 as LQKENI. DNA of the CDR3: TGTGCCAGCTCACTCTTGACTAGCGGGAGTGCCGGGGAGCTGTTTTTT. Its protein product is CASSLLTSGSAGELFF. Based on the CDR3 plus reference TRBV18 and TRBJ2-2, the full variable domain is NAGVMQNPRHLVRRRGQEARLRCSPMKGHSHVYWYRQLPEEGLKFMVYLQKENIIDESGMPKERFSAEFPKEGPSILRIQQVVRGDSAAYFCASSLLTSGSAGELFFGEGSRLTVL.

CDR3 region: CASSPTDRGGYTF. CDR3 nucleotides: TGTGCCAGCAGTCCCACGGACAGGGGCGGCTACACCTTC. The chain recombines TRBV28 with TRBJ1-2, with 9 positions matching TRBD1. After removal of 5 bases from V and 8 bases from J, the junction contained 6 bases not matched to a gene. Germline values: CDR1 MDHEN, CDR2 SYDVKM. The length of the CDR3 is 13 residues.

CDR3 sequence reads: CASSSQRGRGKETQYF. In nucleotides, the CDR3 is TGTGCCAGTAGCTCCCAAAGAGGCAGGGGGAAAGAGACCCAGTACTTC. The rearrangement links TRBV19 to TRBJ2-5, with 7 bases identical to TRBD1. Germline lookup yields CDR1 LNHDA and CDR2 SQIVND (reference sequence). The CDR3 has 16 amino acids. V lost 6 bases to trimming and J lost 3 bases; unmatched junction nucleotides: 13.